The 20 T cell receptor beta chains given below trace back to one sample, sequenced in a study of shared clonotypes between healthy human individuals. This table comes from immunoSEQ multiplex PCR, and its TCRdb copy is limited to in-frame clones, with some not included. The repertoire holds roughly 1,100,000 clones, with approximately 68% as singletons. The specimen sequenced was memory CD4+ T cells sorted from blood. Sample subset: CD45RA-negative fraction. These receptors were taken from a man aged 18 to 35 in good health.

The chain employs TRBV5-4 and TRBJ2-3, with 12 bases lining up with TRBD1. J lost 3 bases, V lost 1 base, and 3 bases had no gene match. Germline loops: CDR1 SGHNT, CDR2 YYREEE (reference sequence). The CDR3 extends over 16 amino acids. The CDR3 sequence: CASSLRDRGRTDTQYF. CDR3 bases: TGTGCCAGCAGCTTGAGGGACAGGGGGCGGACAGATACGCAGTATTTT.

Only one count was recorded for this clone. The chain employs TRBV11-2 and TRBJ1-1, with D uncertain. CDR1 is SGHAT and CDR2 is FQNNGV in the germline V gene. The CDR3 runs 15 residues. V lost 8 bases, J lost 2 bases, and 18 bases lay in between. CDR3 in amino acids: CASSSGRTVNTEAFF. The CDR3 bases are TGTGCCAGCTCGTCTGGGAGGACGGTTAACACTGAAGCTTTCTTT.

Note on this clone: Other DNA sequences within the sample encode an identical CDR3. This sequence joins TRBV5-1 and TRBJ2-3, with D possibly TRBD2 on 5 matching bases. From germline, CDR1 is SGHRS and CDR2 YFSETQ. This CDR3 is built from 12 residues. Trimming pared 4 bases from V and 5 bases from J, leaving 8 bases between. Written as DNA, the CDR3 is TGCGCCAGCAGCCCTGAGGGAGATACGCAGTATTTT. Translation gives CASSPEGDTQYF.

The chain carries TRBV10-3 and TRBJ1-6, with 8 bases that match TRBD1. V shed 2 bases and J 7 bases; nucleotides not matched to a gene: 4. Germline assignment: CDR1 ENHRY and CDR2 SYGVKD. This CDR3 is 15 amino acids long. The CDR3 loop reads CAISEDRGGNSPLHF. DNA for the CDR3: TGTGCCATCAGTGAGGACAGGGGTGGCAATTCACCCCTCCACTTT.

The chain links TRBV7-2 to TRBJ2-3; D gene unclear. CDR3 length equals 14 residues. Germline V gene lookup returns CDR1 SGHTA and CDR2 FQGNSA. Trimming took 5 bases from V and 5 from J, leaving 14 bases between them. CDR3 DNA: TGTGCCAGCAGCCGAATCGGACGTGTAGATACGCAGTATTTT. Its translation is CASSRIGRVDTQYF.

This clone was picked up many times. The CDR3 DNA follows: TGCGCCAGCAGGGTAGGCACAGGGGGCGCCTGGTTCCCCTACAATGAGCAGTTCTTC. Translated, it gives CASRVGTGGAWFPYNEQFF. This chain connects TRBV23-1 to TRBJ2-1, with 9 nucleotides matching TRBD1. TRBV23-1 is known as an ORF, though its function is uncertain. V was clipped by 6 bases and J by 2 bases; unmatched bases: 17. CDR3 size: 19 residues.

This clone came up once. The V gene is TRBV11-2, the J gene TRBJ1-3, with 9 bases fitting TRBD1. J gave up 9 bases and V 5 bases, and 5 bases lay outside the gene matches. The CDR3 length is 13 residues. Germline V gene sequence: CDR1 SGHAT, CDR2 FQNNGV. The CDR3 region is CASSQQGAGTIYF. The CDR3 coding sequence is TGTGCCAGCAGCCAACAGGGGGCCGGCACCATATATTTT. Filled out from reference TRBV11-2 and TRBJ1-3, the complete variable domain reads EAGVAQSPRYKIIEKRQSVAFWCNPISGHATLYWYQQILGQGPKLLIQFQNNGVVDDSQLPKDRFSAERLKGVDSTLKIQPAKLEDSAVYLCASSQQGAGTIYFGEGSWLTVV.

The chain employs TRBV23-1 and TRBJ1-3; 7 nucleotides match TRBD1. TRBV23-1 counts as an open reading frame of uncertain function. The CDR3 loop spans 15 amino acids. The trim removed 3 bases at V and 5 bases at J, leaving 7 bases unmatched. DNA of the CDR3: TGCGCCAGCAGTCAGGCGCCGGGACAGCGAAACACCATATATTTT. This sequence encodes CASSQAPGQRNTIYF.

Turning to this clone: Additional DNA sequences in this sample encode the identical CDR3. The chain carries TRBV18 and TRBJ1-5; 7 positions match TRBD1. The V gene end was trimmed by 1 base and the J gene end by 2 bases; junction bases not matched to a gene: 2. The CDR3 has 15 residues. Germline V gives CDR1 KGHSH, CDR2 LQKENI. CDR3 amino acids: CASSPQGAGNQPQHF. The CDR3 region has the DNA TGTGCCAGCTCACCACAGGGGGCTGGCAATCAGCCCCAGCATTTT.

The rearrangement joins TRBV4-1 to TRBJ1-4, with 11 bases that match TRBD1. J was trimmed by 1 base and V by 4 bases; bases with no gene match: 2. The CDR3 loop spans 16 amino acids. Germline CDR1 MGHRA, CDR2 YSYEKL. DNA for the CDR3: TGCGCCAGCAGCCCGGGACAGGGGGGAACTAATGAAAAACTGTTTTTT. Translation gives CASSPGQGGTNEKLFF.

V usage is TRBV6-5 and J usage is TRBJ2-7, with no clear D. CDR1 is MNHEY, CDR2 SVGAGI, per germline. V was trimmed by 4 bases and J by 5 bases, leaving 9 bases between them. The CDR3 totals 12 residues. For the CDR3, the DNA is TGTGCCAGCAGTTCCGGAACGAACGAGCAGTACTTC. Amino acids: CASSSGTNEQYF.

V usage is TRBV27 and J usage is TRBJ1-2; TRBD1 matches at 8 bases. Trimming removed 10 bases from V and 8 bases from J; junction bases left unmatched: 15. Germline assignment: CDR1 MNHEY and CDR2 SMNVEV (reference sequence). The CDR3 length is 14 residues. As DNA, the CDR3 is TGTGCCAACCTCCGACAGGGGTTGGGAGGGGGCTACACCTTC. Amino acid sequence: CANLRQGLGGGYTF.

The chain links TRBV30 to TRBJ1-2; unclear D gene. Germline V gene sequence: CDR1 GTSNPN, CDR2 SVGIG (reference sequence). Trimming took off 0 bases at V and 6 bases at J, with 11 bases between the two ends. The CDR3 is 13 amino acids. CDR3 sequence: CAWSVSSLHGYTF. Here the CDR3 DNA reads TGTGCCTGGAGTGTATCGTCTCTTCATGGCTACACCTTC.

The chain joins TRBV28 to TRBJ1-1; D uncertain. The CDR3 covers 16 residues. Germline values: CDR1 MDHEN, CDR2 SYDVKM. V dropped 3 bases and J dropped 0 bases, with 14 bases sitting between them. DNA for the CDR3: TGTGCCAGCAGTTTCGACAATTCCAGAATGAACACTGAAGCTTTCTTT. Protein sequence: CASSFDNSRMNTEAFF.

This chain connects TRBV30 to TRBJ1-1; D ambiguous. The V gene's germline CDR1 is GTSNPN and CDR2 SVGIG (reference sequence). The CDR3 has 13 amino acids. Trimming left V 4 bases short and J 0 bases short, with 9 bases between. For the CDR3, the DNA is TGTGCCTGGAACCCTTCTTTGAACACTGAAGCTTTCTTT. This encodes CAWNPSLNTEAFF. Looking up the rest from reference TRBV30 and TRBJ1-1 gives the full variable domain: SQTIHQWPATLVQPVGSPLSLECTVEGTSNPNLYWYRQAAGRGLQLLFYSVGIGQISSEVPQNLSASRPQDRQFILSSKKLLLSDSGFYLCAWNPSLNTEAFFGQGTRLTVV.

This clone was seen once. The chain joins TRBV29-1 to TRBJ2-3; 13 bases agree with TRBD2. CDR1 and CDR2 from the germline V gene are SQVTM and ANQGSEA. CDR3 size: 17 residues. The V gene end was trimmed by 4 bases and the J gene end by 1 base; junction bases not matched to a gene: 8. The CDR3 DNA sequence: TGCAGCGTTGGTCACGCTGGGACTAGCGGGGGCACAGATACGCAGTATTTT. This gives the protein CSVGHAGTSGGTDTQYF.

Concerning this clone itself: Germline is not matched at one junction end, which may reflect a read error. This chain connects TRBV20-1 to TRBJ2-7; D possibly corresponds to TRBD2 (5 bases). In germline, CDR1 is DFQATT, CDR2 SNEGSKA (reference sequence). The CDR3 totals 11 residues. The chain's CDR3 is CSARGPEGFSF. The CDR3 DNA reads TGCAGTGCCCGCGGTCCCGAGGGTTTTTCCTTC.

The rearrangement uses TRBV30 and TRBJ2-6, with TRBD1 matching 8 bases. This CDR3 is 17 amino acids long. J lost 0 bases, V lost 3 bases, and 7 bases had no gene match. Germline loops: CDR1 GTSNPN, CDR2 SVGIG (reference sequence). The CDR3 region has the DNA TGTGCCTGGAGCTTACAGGGGGGTTCCTCTGGGGCCAACGTCCTGACTTTC. Its protein is CAWSLQGGSSGANVLTF.

The table lists this clone with many counts. The chain is built from TRBV28 and TRBJ2-7; maybe TRBD2 (5 bases). Trimming cost V 5 bases and J 7 bases, with 15 bases left between them. The germline gives CDR1 MDHEN, CDR2 SYDVKM. This CDR3 is built from 13 residues. The CDR3 DNA is TGTGCCAGCAGTACCGCCAAGCCGGGGGAGCAGTACTTC. This gives the protein CASSTAKPGEQYF.

The chain has TRBV28 and TRBJ1-5; the match to TRBD1 covers 8 bases. The CDR3 sequence is 14 residues long. The ends lost 9 bases at V and 7 bases at J; junction bases unmatched: 11. Germline V gene data show CDR1 as MDHEN and CDR2 as SYDVKM. The CDR3 region has the DNA TGTGCCAGTTGCCGCTCAGGGGGCGGCCAGCCCCAGCATTTT. Residues: CASCRSGGGQPQHF.